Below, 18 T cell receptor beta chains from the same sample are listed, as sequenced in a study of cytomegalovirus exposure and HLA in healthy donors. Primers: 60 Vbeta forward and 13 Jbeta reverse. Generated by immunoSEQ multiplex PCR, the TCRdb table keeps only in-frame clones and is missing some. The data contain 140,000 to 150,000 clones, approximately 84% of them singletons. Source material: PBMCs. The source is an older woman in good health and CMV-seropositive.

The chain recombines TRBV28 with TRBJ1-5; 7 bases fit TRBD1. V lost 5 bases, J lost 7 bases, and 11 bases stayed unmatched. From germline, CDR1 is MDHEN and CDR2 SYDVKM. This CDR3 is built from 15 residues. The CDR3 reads CASSPSQGLRQPQHF. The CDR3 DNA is TGTGCCAGCAGTCCATCACAGGGGCTTCGGCAGCCCCAGCATTTT.

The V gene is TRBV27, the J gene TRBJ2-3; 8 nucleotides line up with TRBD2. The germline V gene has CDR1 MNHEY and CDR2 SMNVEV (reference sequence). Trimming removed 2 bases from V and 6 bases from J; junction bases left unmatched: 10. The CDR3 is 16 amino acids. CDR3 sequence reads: CASSLGPGLGGDTQYF. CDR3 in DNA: TGTGCCAGCAGTTTAGGTCCGGGACTAGGGGGTGATACGCAGTATTTT.

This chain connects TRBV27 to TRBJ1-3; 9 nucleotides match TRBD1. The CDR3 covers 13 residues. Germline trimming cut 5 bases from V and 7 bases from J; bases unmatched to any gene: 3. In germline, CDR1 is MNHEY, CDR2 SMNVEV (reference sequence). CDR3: CASSRDRVNTIYF. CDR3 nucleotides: TGTGCCAGCAGTCGGGACAGGGTTAACACCATATATTTT.

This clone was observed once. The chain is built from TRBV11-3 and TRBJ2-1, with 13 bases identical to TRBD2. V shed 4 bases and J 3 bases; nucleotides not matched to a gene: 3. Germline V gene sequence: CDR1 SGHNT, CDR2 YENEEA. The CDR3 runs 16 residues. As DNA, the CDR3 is TGTGCCAGCAGCTGGGGACTAGCGGGGCTCTACAATGAGCAGTTCTTC. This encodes CASSWGLAGLYNEQFF. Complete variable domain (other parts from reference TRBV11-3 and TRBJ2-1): EAGVVQSPRYKIIEKKQPVAFWCNPISGHNTLYWYLQNLGQGPELLIRYENEEAVDDSQLPKDRFSAERLKGVDSTLKIQPAELGDSAVYLCASSWGLAGLYNEQFFGPGTRLTVL.

The CDR3 sequence is CAWGEITSGTRTGELFF. For the CDR3, the DNA is TGTGCCTGGGGGGAGATCACTAGCGGGACCCGCACCGGGGAGCTGTTTTTT. The rearrangement links TRBV30 to TRBJ2-2; 10 bases line up with TRBD2. Germline assignment: CDR1 GTSNPN and CDR2 SVGIG (reference sequence). CDR3 size: 17 residues. Trimming took 5 bases from V and 4 from J; bases not matched to a gene: 13.

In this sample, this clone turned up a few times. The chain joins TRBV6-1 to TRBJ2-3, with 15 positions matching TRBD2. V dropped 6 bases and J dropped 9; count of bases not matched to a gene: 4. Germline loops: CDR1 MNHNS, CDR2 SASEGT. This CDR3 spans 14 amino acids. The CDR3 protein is CASRSGLAGGTQYF. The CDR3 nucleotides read TGTGCCAGCAGGTCCGGACTAGCGGGAGGGACGCAGTATTTT.

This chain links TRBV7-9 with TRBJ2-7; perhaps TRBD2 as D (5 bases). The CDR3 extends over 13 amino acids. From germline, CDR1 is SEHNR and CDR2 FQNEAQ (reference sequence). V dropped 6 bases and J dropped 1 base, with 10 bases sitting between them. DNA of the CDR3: TGTGCCAGCAGAGCGGACGGTTCCTACGAGCAGTACTTC. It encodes CASRADGSYEQYF.

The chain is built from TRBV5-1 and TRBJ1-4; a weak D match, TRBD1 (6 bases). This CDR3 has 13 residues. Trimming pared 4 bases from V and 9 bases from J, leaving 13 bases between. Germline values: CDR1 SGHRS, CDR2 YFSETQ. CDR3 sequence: CASSHGGAKKLFF. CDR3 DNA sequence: TGCGCCAGCAGCCACGGGGGGGCTAAAAAACTGTTTTTT.

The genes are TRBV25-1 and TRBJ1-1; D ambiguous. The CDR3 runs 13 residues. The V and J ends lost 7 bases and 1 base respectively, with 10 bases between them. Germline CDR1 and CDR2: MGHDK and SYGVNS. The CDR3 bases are TGTGCCAGCAACAGTCCAGAGAACACTGAAGCTTTCTTT. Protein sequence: CASNSPENTEAFF.

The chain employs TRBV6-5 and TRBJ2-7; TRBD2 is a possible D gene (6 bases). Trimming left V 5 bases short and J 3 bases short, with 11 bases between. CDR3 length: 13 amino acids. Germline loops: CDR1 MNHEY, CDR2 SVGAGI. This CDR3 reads CASSKGLNYEQYF. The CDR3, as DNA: TGTGCCAGCAGTAAGGGACTTAACTACGAGCAGTACTTC.

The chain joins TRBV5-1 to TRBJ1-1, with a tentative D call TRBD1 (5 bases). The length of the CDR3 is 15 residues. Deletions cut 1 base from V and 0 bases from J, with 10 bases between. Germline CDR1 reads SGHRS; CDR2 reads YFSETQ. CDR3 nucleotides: TGCGCCAGCAGCTTGTCAGACAGTATGAACACTGAAGCTTTCTTT. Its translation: CASSLSDSMNTEAFF.

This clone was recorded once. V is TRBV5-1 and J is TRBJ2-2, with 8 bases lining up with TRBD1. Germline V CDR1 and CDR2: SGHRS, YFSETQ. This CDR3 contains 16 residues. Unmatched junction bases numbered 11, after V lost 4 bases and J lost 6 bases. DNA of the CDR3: TGCGCCAGCAGCCCCGGACAGGGATGGTTGCCCGGGGAGCTGTTTTTT. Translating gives CASSPGQGWLPGELFF.

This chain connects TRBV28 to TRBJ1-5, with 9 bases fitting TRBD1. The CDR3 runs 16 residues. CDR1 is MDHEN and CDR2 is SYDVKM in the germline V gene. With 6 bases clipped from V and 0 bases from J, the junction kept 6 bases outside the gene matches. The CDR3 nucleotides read TGTGCCAGCAGCTTAGACAGGGGGTATAGCAATCAGCCCCAGCATTTT. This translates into CASSLDRGYSNQPQHF.

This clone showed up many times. Here the CDR3 DNA reads TGTGCCAGCAGCATACTAGCGGGGAGCTCCTACGAGCAGTACTTC. Translated: CASSILAGSSYEQYF. The chain is built from TRBV7-9 and TRBJ2-7; 10 bases match TRBD2. The CDR3 has 15 residues. The junction had 4 bases not matched to a gene; V was cut back by 5 bases and J by 0 bases. CDR1 and CDR2 from the germline V gene are SEHNR and FQNEAQ (reference sequence). The full variable domain, rest sourced from reference TRBV7-9 and TRBJ2-7, is DTGVSQNPRHKITKRGQNVTFRCDPISEHNRLYWYRQTLGQGPEFLTYFQNEAQLEKSRLLSDRFSAERPKGSFSTLEIQRTEQGDSAMYLCASSILAGSSYEQYFGPGTRLTVT.

The CDR3 protein is CASSGGSGSYEQFF. Written as DNA, the CDR3 is TGTGCCAGCAGCGGTGGTAGCGGGAGCTATGAGCAGTTCTTC. V usage is TRBV9 and J usage is TRBJ2-1, with TRBD2 matching 9 bases. The germline V gene has CDR1 SGDLS and CDR2 YYNGEE. The CDR3 is 14 residues long. The V and J ends lost 3 bases and 8 bases, in that order; junction bases with no gene match: 6. Full variable domain (outside the CDR3, taken from reference TRBV9 and TRBJ2-1): DSGVTQTPKHLITATGQRVTLRCSPRSGDLSVYWYQQSLDQGLQFLIQYYNGEERAKGNILERFSAQQFPDLHSELNLSSLELGDSALYFCASSGGSGSYEQFFGPGTRLTVL.

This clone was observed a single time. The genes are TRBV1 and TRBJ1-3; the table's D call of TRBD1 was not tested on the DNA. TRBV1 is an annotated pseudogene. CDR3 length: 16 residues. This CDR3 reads CTSRDREESSGNTIYF. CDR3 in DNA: TGCACCAGCCGGGACAGGGAGGAGAGCTCTGGAAACACCATATATTTT.

The CDR3 loop reads CAISRTGDSADTQYF. The DNA of the CDR3 is TGTGCCATCAGCAGGACAGGGGATTCGGCAGATACGCAGTATTTT. The chain employs TRBV10-3 and TRBJ2-3, with 9 bases aligning to TRBD1. Germline CDR1 and CDR2: ENHRY and SYGVKD. V lost 6 bases, J lost 4 bases, and 8 bases stayed unmatched. The CDR3 is 15 residues long.

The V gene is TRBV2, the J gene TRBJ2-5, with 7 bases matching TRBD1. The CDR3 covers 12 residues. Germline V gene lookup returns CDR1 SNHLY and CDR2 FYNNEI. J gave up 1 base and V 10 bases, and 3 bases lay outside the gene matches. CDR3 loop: CAIQGFQETQYF. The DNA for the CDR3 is TGTGCCATACAGGGGTTCCAAGAGACCCAGTACTTC.